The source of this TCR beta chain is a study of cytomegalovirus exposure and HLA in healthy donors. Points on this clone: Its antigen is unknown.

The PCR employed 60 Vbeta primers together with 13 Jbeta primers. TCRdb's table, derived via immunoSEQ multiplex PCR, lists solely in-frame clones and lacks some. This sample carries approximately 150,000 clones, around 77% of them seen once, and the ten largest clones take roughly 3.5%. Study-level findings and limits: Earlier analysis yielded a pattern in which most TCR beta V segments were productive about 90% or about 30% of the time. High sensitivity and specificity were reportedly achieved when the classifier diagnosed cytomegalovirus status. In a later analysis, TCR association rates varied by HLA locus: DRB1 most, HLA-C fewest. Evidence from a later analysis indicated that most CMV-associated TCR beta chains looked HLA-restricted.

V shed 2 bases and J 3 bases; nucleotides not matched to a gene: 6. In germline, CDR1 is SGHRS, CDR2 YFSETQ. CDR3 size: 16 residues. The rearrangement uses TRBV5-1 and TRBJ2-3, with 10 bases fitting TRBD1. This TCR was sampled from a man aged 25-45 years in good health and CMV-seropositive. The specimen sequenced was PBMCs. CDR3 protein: CASSLKGQGLTDTQYF. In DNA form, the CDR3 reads TGCGCCAGCAGCTTAAAGGGACAGGGGTTGACAGATACGCAGTATTTT.